This T cell receptor (beta chain) appears in the sequencing data of a study of T cell repertoires in cytomegalovirus infection (dated by TCRdb to 2018 to 2020). Regarding the study in general: Alongside well-studied HLA-B-restricted epitopes, the peptide stimulations were aimed at recently identified HLA-C-restricted CMV epitopes, whose presentation resists viral immunomodulation. Donor HLA type was relevant to the analysis, as public TCR beta signatures indicated carriage of CMV infection together with the matching HLA type.

Including the terminal cysteine and phenylalanine, the CDR3 comprises 16 residues. Only CDR3 DNA is held: 48 bases, read in frame from base 1. CDR1 is given as SGHTA and CDR2 as FQGNSA, both from the germline V gene. The V and J ends are trimmed by 0 bases and 6 bases, leaving 15 bases between them. The treatment or condition label here, explained by the study, means: in vitro stimulation with specific CMV peptide epitopes to enrich CMV-specific T cells. What the research found in general, with its limitations: Carriers of CMV infection plus the relevant HLA type were discriminated by the cumulative frequency of public TCR beta family members in the study cohort and in an independent approximately 360-donor cohort. The ex vivo response was dominated by HLA-C-restricted CMV-specific TCR beta clonotypes, and the single most frequent clonotype in two of eight donors was supplied by these HLA-C-restricted clonotypes.

As for this clonotype: Its cognate antigen has yet to be identified. No base qualities exist here, and no much larger clone lies one base off it.

Sequencing was carried out with an Illumina HiSeq 1500. TCRdb passed the public sequencing reads through fastp at Q25 and MiXCR, retaining productive beta sequences. Under each unique CDR3 protein, matching rows form one entry showing the most common genes and DNA. The sample table holds a few hundred thousand distinct CDR3 sequences, of which 40% were seen once. Around 48% of the sample rests with the top ten. This clonotype originated in a human donor in good health (CMV status not recorded). Some clones in this sample may be carry-over from other donors' samples. Recombination linked TRBV7-2 to TRBJ1-5, with a tentative D gene TRBD1 over 5 matching bases. Sequencing was performed on cultured PBMCs, taken from culture after CMV antigen stimulation. The DNA sequence is TGTGCCAGCAGCTTAGCAGGGACGGTTGAAGGTCAGCCCCAGCATTTT. This yields the protein CASSLAGTVEGQPQHF. Joined to the reference TRBV7-2 and TRBJ1-5 proteins, this CDR3 gives the full variable domain: GAGVSQSPSNKVTEKGKDVELRCDPISGHTALYWYRQSLGQGLEFLIYFQGNSAPDKSGLPSDRFSAERTGGSVSTLTIQRTQQEDSAVYLCASSLAGTVEGQPQHFGDGTRLSIL.